Given below is one T cell receptor (beta chain) in context. This sample is part of a study of T-cell memory formation after mild COVID-19. TCRdb re-called the 5' RACE reads through MiXCR, storing one row per CDR3 protein. This table holds hundreds of thousands of distinct CDR3 sequences, roughly 8% found once. The CDR3 consists of 13 residues. Trimming stripped 7 bases from V and 6 bases from J, with 12 bases between. CDR1 and CDR2 from the germline V gene are SEHNR and FQNEAQ (reference sequence). The chain has TRBV7-9 and TRBJ1-4; D ambiguous. The TCR originated in a man aged 18-30 years who had mild COVID-19 (a few samples of this study predate the infection). Cell type and time point are not known. Sequencing input: PBMCs or a T cell subset sorted from them (not recorded which). The CDR3 DNA reads as TGTGCCAGCAAAGATGGACCTTATGAAAAACTGTTTTTT. It encodes CASKDGPYEKLFF.